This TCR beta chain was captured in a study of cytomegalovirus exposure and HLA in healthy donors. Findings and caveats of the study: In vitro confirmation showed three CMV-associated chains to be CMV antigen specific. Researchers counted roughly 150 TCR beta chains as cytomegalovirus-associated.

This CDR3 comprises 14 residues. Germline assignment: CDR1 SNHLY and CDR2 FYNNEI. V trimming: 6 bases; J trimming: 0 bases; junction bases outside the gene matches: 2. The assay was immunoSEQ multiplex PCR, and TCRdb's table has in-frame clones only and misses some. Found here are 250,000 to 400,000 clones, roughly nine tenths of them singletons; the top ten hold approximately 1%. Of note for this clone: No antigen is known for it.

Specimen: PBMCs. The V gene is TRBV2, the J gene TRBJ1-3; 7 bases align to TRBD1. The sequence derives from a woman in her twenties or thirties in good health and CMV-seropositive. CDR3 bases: TGTGCCAGCAGACAGGGGATCTCTGGAAACACCATATATTTT. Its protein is CASRQGISGNTIYF.